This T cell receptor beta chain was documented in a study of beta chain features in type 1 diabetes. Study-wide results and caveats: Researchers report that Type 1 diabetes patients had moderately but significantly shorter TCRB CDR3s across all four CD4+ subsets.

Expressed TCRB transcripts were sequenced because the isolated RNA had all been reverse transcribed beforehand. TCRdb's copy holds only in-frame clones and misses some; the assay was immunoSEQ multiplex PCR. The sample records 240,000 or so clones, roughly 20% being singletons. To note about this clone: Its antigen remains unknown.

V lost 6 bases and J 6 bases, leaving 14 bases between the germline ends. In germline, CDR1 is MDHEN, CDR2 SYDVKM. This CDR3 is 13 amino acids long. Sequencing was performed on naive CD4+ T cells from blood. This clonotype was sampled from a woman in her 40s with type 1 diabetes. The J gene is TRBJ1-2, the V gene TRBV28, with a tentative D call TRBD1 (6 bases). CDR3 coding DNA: TGTGCCAGCAGCTCCACAGGGATTGATGGCTACACCTTC. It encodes CASSSTGIDGYTF.